A selection of T cell receptor beta chains follows, all from one sample in a study of T-cell reconstitution after alpha-beta-depleted transplantation in children. TCRdb reprocessed the PCR reads with MiXCR, giving one entry per CDR3 protein. This table holds around 500,000 distinct CDR3 sequences, around 23% found once. This specimen was PBMCs, mostly from graft donor cells, taken 360 days after TCRalphabeta/CD19-depleted stem cell transplant. These receptors were taken from a boy under two years old who had a stem cell transplant for acute myeloid leukemia, so the T cells may come from the graft donor. CDR3s include the opening cysteine and the closing phenylalanine or tryptophan. A D gene is named only where the DNA matches it firmly. Clone size is stated in some rows and not others, as once, few, many or a class when expanded.

v_call: TRBV21-1
d_call: -
clone_size: few
j_call: TRBJ2-2
cdr3_aa: CASSKGRFNGELFF
cdr3_nt: TGTGCCAGCAGCAAGGGGAGGTTTAACGGGGAGCTGTTTTTT

v_call: TRBV7-2
d_call: TRBD2
clone_size: -
j_call: TRBJ2-7
cdr3_aa: CASSLGSPLAGAVEQYF
cdr3_nt: TGTGCCAGCAGCTTAGGATCCCCGCTAGCGGGGGCCGTCGAGCAGTACTTC

v_call: TRBV28
d_call: -
clone_size: few
j_call: TRBJ1-2
cdr3_aa: CASTTGQILYGYTF
cdr3_nt: TGTGCCAGCACCACTGGACAGATTCTCTATGGCTACACCTTC

v_call: TRBV6-1
d_call: TRBD2
clone_size: few
j_call: TRBJ2-5
cdr3_aa: CASSPGGRETQYF
cdr3_nt: TGTGCCAGCAGTCCCGGGGGGAGGGAGACCCAGTACTTC

v_call: TRBV7-8
d_call: TRBD1
clone_size: many
j_call: TRBJ1-5
cdr3_aa: CASSLGGTGRNQPQHF
cdr3_nt: TGTGCCAGCAGCCTGGGAGGGACAGGGAGAAATCAGCCCCAGCATTTT

v_call: TRBV20-1
d_call: TRBD2
clone_size: -
j_call: TRBJ2-3
cdr3_aa: CSAARLAGVGDTQYF
cdr3_nt: TGCAGTGCAGCCCGACTAGCGGGGGTGGGTGATACGCAGTATTTT

v_call: TRBV27
d_call: TRBD2
clone_size: -
j_call: TRBJ2-3
cdr3_aa: CASSLGPERGPITDTQYF
cdr3_nt: TGTGCCAGCAGTTTAGGACCCGAGCGGGGGCCGATCACAGATACGCAGTATTTT

v_call: TRBV28
d_call: TRBD1
clone_size: -
j_call: TRBJ2-7
cdr3_aa: CASSKDRGRRPYEQYF
cdr3_nt: TGTGCCAGCAGCAAGGACAGGGGGCGCCGACCTTACGAGCAGTACTTC

v_call: TRBV30
d_call: -
clone_size: -
j_call: TRBJ1-5
cdr3_aa: CAWSEGQRNQPQHF
cdr3_nt: TGTGCCTGGAGTGAGGGACAACGTAATCAGCCCCAGCATTTT

v_call: TRBV15
d_call: -
clone_size: -
j_call: TRBJ2-1
cdr3_aa: CATSRDITGQGKYSSYNEQFF
cdr3_nt: TGTGCCACCAGCAGAGATATTACGGGACAAGGGAAATATAGCTCCTACAATGAGCAGTTCTTC

v_call: TRBV7-8
d_call: -
clone_size: -
j_call: TRBJ2-4
cdr3_aa: CASSFHTRDIQYF
cdr3_nt: TGTGCCAGCAGCTTTCACACTCGGGACATTCAGTACTTC

v_call: TRBV29-1
d_call: -
clone_size: many
j_call: TRBJ1-2
cdr3_aa: CSVVGGGDYGYTF
cdr3_nt: TGCAGCGTTGTGGGAGGGGGAGACTATGGCTACACCTTC

v_call: TRBV25-1
d_call: -
clone_size: many
j_call: TRBJ1-2
cdr3_aa: CASSVSRAGGLVYGYTF
cdr3_nt: TGTGCCAGCAGTGTGTCCAGAGCGGGGGGACTGGTCTATGGCTACACCTTC

v_call: TRBV29-1
d_call: -
clone_size: few
j_call: TRBJ2-1
cdr3_aa: CSVDPIHNEQFF
cdr3_nt: TGCAGCGTTGACCCTATTCACAATGAGCAGTTCTTC

v_call: TRBV4-1
d_call: -
clone_size: many
j_call: TRBJ2-5
cdr3_aa: CASSQRPGLKETQYF
cdr3_nt: TGCGCCAGCAGCCAGAGGCCGGGACTTAAAGAGACCCAGTACTTC

v_call: TRBV20-1
d_call: -
clone_size: -
j_call: TRBJ2-3
cdr3_aa: CSARSATGVTDTQYF
cdr3_nt: TGCAGTGCTAGAAGCGCCACGGGGGTCACAGATACGCAGTATTTT

v_call: TRBV6-1
d_call: -
clone_size: few
j_call: TRBJ1-1
cdr3_aa: CASRKGGGNTEAFF
cdr3_nt: TGTGCCAGCAGGAAGGGGGGGGGAAACACTGAAGCTTTCTTT